The 2 T cell receptor beta chains presented below share a single source sample, sequenced in a study of beta chain features in type 1 diabetes. The isolated RNA, all of it, was reverse transcribed, so expressed TCRB transcripts were what got sequenced. Sequenced by immunoSEQ multiplex PCR; TCRdb stores in-frame clones only, minus some. The sample has 300,000 to 350,000 clones, roughly 8% seen once; the top ten hold around 0.44%. Sequenced: central memory CD4+ T cells from blood. The receptors were gathered from a woman aged 18-29 years in good health.

The table lists this clone with many counts. The CDR3 protein is CATSGRPLDTQYF. DNA of the CDR3: TGTGCTACGAGCGGGAGACCTTTAGATACGCAGTATTTT. This chain joins TRBV5-8 and TRBJ2-3; 8 bases are shared with TRBD2. The CDR3 is 13 residues long. CDR1 and CDR2 from the germline V gene are SGHTS and YDEGEE.

This clone appeared a few times. J is TRBJ1-2 and V is TRBV2, with D tentatively TRBD1 (5 bases). This CDR3 is built from 16 residues. Germline V gives CDR1 SNHLY, CDR2 FYNNEI. V dropped 2 bases and J dropped 2 bases, with 15 bases sitting between them. CDR3 loop: CASSEMFAGTNYGYTF. The CDR3, as DNA: TGTGCCAGCAGTGAAATGTTTGCAGGGACCAACTATGGCTACACCTTC. The variable domain in full, with the rest retrieved from reference TRBV2 and TRBJ1-2, is EPEVTQTPSHQVTQMGQEVILRCVPISNHLYFYWYRQILGQKVEFLVSFYNNEISEKSEIFDDQFSVERPDGSNFTLKIRSTKLEDSAMYFCASSEMFAGTNYGYTFGSGTRLTVV.